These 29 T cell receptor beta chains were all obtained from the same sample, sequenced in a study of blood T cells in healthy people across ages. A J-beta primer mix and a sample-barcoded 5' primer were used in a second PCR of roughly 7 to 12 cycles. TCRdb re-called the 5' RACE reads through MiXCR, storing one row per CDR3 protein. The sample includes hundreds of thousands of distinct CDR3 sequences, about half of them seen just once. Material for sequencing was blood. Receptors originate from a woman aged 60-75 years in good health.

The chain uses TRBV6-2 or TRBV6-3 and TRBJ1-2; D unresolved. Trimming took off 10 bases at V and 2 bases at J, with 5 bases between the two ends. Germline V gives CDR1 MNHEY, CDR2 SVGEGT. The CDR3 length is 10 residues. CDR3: CATGNYGYTF. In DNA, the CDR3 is TGTGCCACCGGGAACTATGGCTACACCTTC.

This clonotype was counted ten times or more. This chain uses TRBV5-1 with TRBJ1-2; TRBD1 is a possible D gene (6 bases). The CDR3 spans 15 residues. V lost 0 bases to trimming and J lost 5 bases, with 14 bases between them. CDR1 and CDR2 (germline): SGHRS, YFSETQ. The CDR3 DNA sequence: TGCGCCAGCAGCTTGGGCCTTATGACAGGTTATGGCTACACCTTC. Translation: CASSLGLMTGYGYTF.

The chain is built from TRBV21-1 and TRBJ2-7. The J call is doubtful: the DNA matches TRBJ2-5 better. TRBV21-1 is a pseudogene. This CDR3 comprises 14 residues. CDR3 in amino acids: CASSKRPDQETQYF. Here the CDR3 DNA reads TGTGCCAGCAGCAAAAGGCCAGACCAGGAGACCCAGTACTTC.

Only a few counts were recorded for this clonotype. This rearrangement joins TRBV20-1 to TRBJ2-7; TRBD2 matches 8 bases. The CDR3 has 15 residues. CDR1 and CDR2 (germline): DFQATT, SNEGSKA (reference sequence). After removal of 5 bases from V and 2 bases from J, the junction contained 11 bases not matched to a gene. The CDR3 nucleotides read TGCAGTGCTGCTCCCGCTAGCGGGCCCACCTACGAGCAGTACTTC. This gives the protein CSAAPASGPTYEQYF.

The CDR3 coding sequence is TGTGCCAGCAGTAAAGAATCGGGACAGGGCCTATATGGCTACACCTTC. Amino acids: CASSKESGQGLYGYTF. The rearrangement joins TRBV2 to TRBJ1-2; 9 positions match TRBD1. Germline V gene data show CDR1 as SNHLY and CDR2 as FYNNEI. V was clipped by 5 bases and J by 5 bases; unmatched bases: 12. This CDR3 comprises 16 residues.

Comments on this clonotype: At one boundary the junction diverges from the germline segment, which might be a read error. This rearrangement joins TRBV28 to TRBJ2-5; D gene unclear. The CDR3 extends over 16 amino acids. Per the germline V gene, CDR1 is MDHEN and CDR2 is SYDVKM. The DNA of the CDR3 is TGTGCCAGCAGTTCGACGACCAGGAACTGGCAAGAGACCCGGTACTTC. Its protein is CASSSTTRNWQETRYF.

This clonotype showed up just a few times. The CDR3 region is CASQPPSRNTIYF. CDR3 DNA: TGTGCCAGTCAACCACCAAGCCGAAACACCATATATTTT. The J gene is TRBJ1-3, the V gene TRBV5-6; D is ambiguous. Germline V gene data show CDR1 as SGHDT and CDR2 as YYEEEE. The CDR3 has 13 residues. Trimming removed 8 bases from V and 5 bases from J, with 14 bases in between.

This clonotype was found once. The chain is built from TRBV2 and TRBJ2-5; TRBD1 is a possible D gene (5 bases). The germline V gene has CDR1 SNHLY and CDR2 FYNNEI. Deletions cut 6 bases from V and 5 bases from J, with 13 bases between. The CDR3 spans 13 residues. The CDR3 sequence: CASRTVRGETQYF. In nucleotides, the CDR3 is TGTGCCAGCAGGACAGTAAGAGGCGAGACCCAGTACTTC. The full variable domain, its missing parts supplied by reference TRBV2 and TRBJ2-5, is EPEVTQTPSHQVTQMGQEVILRCVPISNHLYFYWYRQILGQKVEFLVSFYNNEISEKSEIFDDQFSVERPDGSNFTLKIRSTKLEDSAMYFCASRTVRGETQYFGPGTRLLVL.

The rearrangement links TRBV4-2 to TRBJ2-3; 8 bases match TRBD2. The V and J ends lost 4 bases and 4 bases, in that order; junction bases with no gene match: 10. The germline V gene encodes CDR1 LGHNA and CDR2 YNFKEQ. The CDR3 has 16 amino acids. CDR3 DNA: TGTGCCAGCAGCCCACCGGGACTAGATCGATCAGATACGCAGTATTTT. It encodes CASSPPGLDRSDTQYF.

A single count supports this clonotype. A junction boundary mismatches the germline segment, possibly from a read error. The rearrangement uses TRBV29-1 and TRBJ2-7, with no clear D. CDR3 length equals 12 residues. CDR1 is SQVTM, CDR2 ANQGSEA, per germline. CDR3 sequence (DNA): TGCGGCGTTGAAGATCAGGACGTAGGCAAGTACTTC. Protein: CGVEDQDVGKYF.

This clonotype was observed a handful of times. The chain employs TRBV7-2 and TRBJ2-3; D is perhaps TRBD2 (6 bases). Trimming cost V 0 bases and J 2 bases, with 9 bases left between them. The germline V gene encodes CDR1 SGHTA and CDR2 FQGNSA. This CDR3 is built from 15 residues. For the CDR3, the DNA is TGTGCCAGCAGCTTAGCCGGAGGGGTCACAGATACGCAGTATTTT. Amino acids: CASSLAGGVTDTQYF.

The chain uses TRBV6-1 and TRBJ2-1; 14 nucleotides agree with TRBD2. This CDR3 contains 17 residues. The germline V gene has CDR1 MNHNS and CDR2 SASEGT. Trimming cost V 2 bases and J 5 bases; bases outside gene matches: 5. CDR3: CASSELMGLAGDNEQFF. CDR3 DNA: TGTGCCAGCAGTGAATTAATGGGACTAGCGGGGGACAATGAGCAGTTCTTC.

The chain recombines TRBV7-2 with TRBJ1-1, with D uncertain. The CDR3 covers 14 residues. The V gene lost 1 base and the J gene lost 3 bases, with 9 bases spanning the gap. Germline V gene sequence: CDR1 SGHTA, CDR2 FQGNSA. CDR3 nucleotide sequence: TGTGCCAGCAGCTTAGTTCGGAGCGACACTGAAGCTTTCTTT. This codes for CASSLVRSDTEAFF.

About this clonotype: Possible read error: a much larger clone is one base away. CDR3 region: CSGETGGQETQYF. The CDR3, as DNA: TGCAGCGGTGAGACAGGGGGGCAAGAGACCCAGTACTTC. The rearrangement joins TRBV29-1 to TRBJ2-5, with TRBD1 matching over 9 bases. V lost 7 bases to trimming and J lost 2 bases; unmatched junction nucleotides: 5. Germline V gives CDR1 SQVTM, CDR2 ANQGSEA. This CDR3 region has 13 residues.

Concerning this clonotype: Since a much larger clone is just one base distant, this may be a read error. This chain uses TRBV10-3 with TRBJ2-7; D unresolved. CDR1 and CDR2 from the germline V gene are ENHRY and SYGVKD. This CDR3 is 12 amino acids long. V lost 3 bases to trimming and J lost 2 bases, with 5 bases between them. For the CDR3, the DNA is TGTGCCATCAGTGACTACACCTACGAGCAGTACTTC. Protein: CAISDYTYEQYF.

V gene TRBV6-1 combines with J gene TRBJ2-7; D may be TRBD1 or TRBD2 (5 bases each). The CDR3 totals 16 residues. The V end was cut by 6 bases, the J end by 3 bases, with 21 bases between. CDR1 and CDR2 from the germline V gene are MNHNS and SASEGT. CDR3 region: CASSRDGMGVGYEQYF. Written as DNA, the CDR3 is TGTGCCAGCAGCCGAGACGGAATGGGGGTCGGCTACGAGCAGTACTTC.

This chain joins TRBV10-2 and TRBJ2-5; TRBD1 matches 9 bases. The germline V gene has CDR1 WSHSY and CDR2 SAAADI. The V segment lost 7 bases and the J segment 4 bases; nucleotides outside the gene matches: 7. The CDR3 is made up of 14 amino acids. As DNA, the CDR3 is TGCGCCAGCAAAGGACAGGGGAATGGAGAGACCCAGTACTTC. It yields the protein CASKGQGNGETQYF.

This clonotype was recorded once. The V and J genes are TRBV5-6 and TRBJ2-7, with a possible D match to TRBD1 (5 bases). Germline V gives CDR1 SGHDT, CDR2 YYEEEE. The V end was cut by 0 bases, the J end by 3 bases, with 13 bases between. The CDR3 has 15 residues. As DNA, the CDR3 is TGTGCCAGCAGCTTGGCCCGCAGGGAATACTACGAGCAGTACTTC. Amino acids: CASSLARREYYEQYF.

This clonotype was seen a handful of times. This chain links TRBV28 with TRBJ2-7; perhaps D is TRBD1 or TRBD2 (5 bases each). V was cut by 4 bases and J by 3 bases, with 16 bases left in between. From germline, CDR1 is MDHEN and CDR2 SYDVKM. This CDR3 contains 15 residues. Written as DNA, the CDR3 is TGTGCCAGCAGTTCCCCCCAGGGAGCTGGCTACGAGCAGTACTTC. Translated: CASSSPQGAGYEQYF.

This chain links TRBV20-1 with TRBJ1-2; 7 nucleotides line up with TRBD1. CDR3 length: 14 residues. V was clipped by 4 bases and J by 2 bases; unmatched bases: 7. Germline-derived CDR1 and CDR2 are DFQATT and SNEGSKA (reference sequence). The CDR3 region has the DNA TGCAGTGCTAAGTTGGCAGGGGGGAACTATGGCTACACCTTC. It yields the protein CSAKLAGGNYGYTF.

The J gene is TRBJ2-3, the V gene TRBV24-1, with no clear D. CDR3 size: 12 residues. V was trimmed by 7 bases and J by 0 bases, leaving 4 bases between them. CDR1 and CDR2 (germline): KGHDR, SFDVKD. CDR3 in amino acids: CATSRSTDTQYF. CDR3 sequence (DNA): TGTGCCACCAGCAGAAGCACAGATACGCAGTATTTT.

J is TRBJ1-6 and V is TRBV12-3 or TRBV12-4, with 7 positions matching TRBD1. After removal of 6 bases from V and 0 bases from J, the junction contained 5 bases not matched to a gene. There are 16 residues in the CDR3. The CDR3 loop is CASRSRDSSYNSPLHF. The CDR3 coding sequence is TGTGCCAGCAGAAGCCGGGACAGCTCCTATAATTCACCCCTCCACTTT.

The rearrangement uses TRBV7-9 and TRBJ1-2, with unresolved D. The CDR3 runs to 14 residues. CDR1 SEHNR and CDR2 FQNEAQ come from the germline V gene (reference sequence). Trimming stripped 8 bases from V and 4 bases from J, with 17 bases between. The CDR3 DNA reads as TGTGCCAGCCTCGGGGAACCCCTTGGCTATGGCTACACCTTC. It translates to CASLGEPLGYGYTF.

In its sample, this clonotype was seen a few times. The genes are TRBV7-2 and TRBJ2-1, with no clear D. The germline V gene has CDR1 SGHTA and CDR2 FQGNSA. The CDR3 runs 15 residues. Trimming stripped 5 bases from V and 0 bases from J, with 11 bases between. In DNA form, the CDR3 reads TGTGCCAGCAGCATCGGCGCTAGCTCCTACAATGAGCAGTTCTTC. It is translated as CASSIGASSYNEQFF.

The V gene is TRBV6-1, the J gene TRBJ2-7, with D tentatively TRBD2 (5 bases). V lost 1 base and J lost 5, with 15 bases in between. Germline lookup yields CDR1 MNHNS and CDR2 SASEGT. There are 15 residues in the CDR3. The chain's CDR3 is CASSEGGRPANEQYF. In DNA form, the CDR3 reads TGTGCCAGCAGTGAAGGAGGGCGACCCGCTAACGAGCAGTACTTC.

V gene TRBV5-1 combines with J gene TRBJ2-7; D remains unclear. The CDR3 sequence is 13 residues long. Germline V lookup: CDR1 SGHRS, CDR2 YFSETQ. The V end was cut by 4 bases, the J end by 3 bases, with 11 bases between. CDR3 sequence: CASSVDNNYEQYF. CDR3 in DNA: TGCGCCAGCAGCGTTGACAACAACTACGAGCAGTACTTC.

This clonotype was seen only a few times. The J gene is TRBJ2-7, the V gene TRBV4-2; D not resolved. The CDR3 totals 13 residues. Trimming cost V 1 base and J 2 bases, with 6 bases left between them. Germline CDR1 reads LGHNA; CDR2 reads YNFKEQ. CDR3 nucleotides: TGTGCCAGCAGCCAAGTTTATCCCTACGAGCAGTACTTC. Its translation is CASSQVYPYEQYF.

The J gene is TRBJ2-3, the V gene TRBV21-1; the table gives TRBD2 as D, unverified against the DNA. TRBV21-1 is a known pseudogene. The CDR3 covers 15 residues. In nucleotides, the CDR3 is TGTGCCAACAGCAAAAAAGGGCAGTACACAGATACGCAGTATTTT. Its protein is CANSKKGQYTDTQYF.

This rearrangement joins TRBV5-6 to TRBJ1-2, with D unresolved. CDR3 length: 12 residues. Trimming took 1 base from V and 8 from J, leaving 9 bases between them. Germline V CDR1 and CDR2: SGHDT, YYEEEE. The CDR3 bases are TGTGCCAGCAGCTTGATGAAAGCAGGCTACACCTTC. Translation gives CASSLMKAGYTF.